This TCR beta chain was profiled in a study of OX40 agonist ivuxolimab in advanced cancers. The study's findings and limits: Researchers report that CD8+ T cells had, on average, more expanded clones than CD4+. Expansion of clones was among the lowest in partial responders at 0.1-3.0 mg/kg.

This clone was picked up a small number of times. Its target is not known. CDR1 and CDR2 from the germline V gene are SQVTM and ANQGSEA. Trimming removed 4 bases at V and 6 bases at J, with 10 bases between. CDR3 length equals 12 residues. Clones were sequenced by immunoSEQ multiplex PCR, and TCRdb holds only the in-frame ones, with some missing. The repertoire holds around 70,000 clones, with around 88% as singletons. The sample was CD4+ or CD8+ T cells sorted from blood, taken in a trial of the OX40 agonist ivuxolimab. The receptor comes from an adult with an advanced solid tumor such as melanoma, head and neck, liver or kidney cancer. The gene calls are TRBV29-1 and TRBJ1-5; no definite D call. The CDR3 here is CSVVGEGQPQHF. CDR3 DNA sequence: TGCAGCGTTGTGGGCGAAGGTCAGCCCCAGCATTTT.